This TCR beta chain was obtained from a study of blood T cells in healthy people across ages. A second PCR of roughly 7 to 11 cycles used a sample-barcoded 5' primer and a J-beta primer mix. TCRdb reprocessed the 5' RACE reads via MiXCR and lists one record per CDR3 protein. In the table there are fewer than 700,000 distinct CDR3 sequences, less than 60% of which are singletons. The sequenced sample consisted of blood. The sequence derives from a man older than 75 in good health.

The CDR3 nucleotides read TGTGCCATTCCGGGTCCCCAAGAGACCCAGTACTTC. Translating it yields CAIPGPQETQYF. The chain carries TRBV6-4 and TRBJ2-5; D not resolved. The CDR3 sequence is 12 residues long. Germline CDR1 reads MRHNA; CDR2 reads SNTAGT. V was shortened by 10 bases and J by 1 base, with 10 bases between the two germline ends.